What follows is one TCR beta chain and its context. Its antigen remains unidentified. The sample belongs to a study of cytomegalovirus exposure and HLA in healthy donors. Primers: 60 Vbeta forward and 13 Jbeta reverse. Sequencing used immunoSEQ multiplex PCR; TCRdb keeps in-frame clones, though not all of them. The repertoire holds over 150,000 clones, approximately 80% seen once, with 1% to 1.5% in the top ten. General study points: Specific recognition of CMV antigens was confirmed in vitro for three chains (all CMV-associated).

The CDR3 spans 15 residues. Germline trimming cut 2 bases from V and 1 base from J; bases unmatched to any gene: 1. The germline gives CDR1 MNHNS, CDR2 SASEGT. The chain uses TRBV6-1 and TRBJ2-7; 11 nucleotides agree with TRBD1. This TCR derives from a boy aged 2-15 years in good health and CMV-seronegative. The sample comprised PBMCs. DNA for the CDR3: TGTGCCAGCAGTGAAAGGGACAGGGGGTCCTACGAGCAGTACTTC. It translates to CASSERDRGSYEQYF.